A single sample gave rise to the 30 T cell receptor beta chains below, sequenced in a study of vaccination effects on CD4 cells after COVID-19. Sequenced by immunoSEQ multiplex PCR; TCRdb stores in-frame clones only, minus some. The data contain almost 70,000 clones, roughly 74% of them seen just once; the ten biggest clones take up 1.5% to 1.7%. Sequencing followed a ViraFEST assay step that expanded antigen-specific CD4+ T cells with viral peptide pools. Having been cultured for around ten days, the cells underwent CD4+ T cell isolation. Participants got two doses of BNT162b2 or mRNA-1273 vaccine. No cognate antigen is known for these TCRs. Here the sequenced sample was CD4+ T cells from PBMCs cultured with HCoV-229E spike peptides, taken after COVID-19 vaccination. Every receptor here comes from a human donor who received a COVID-19 vaccine.

The chain is built from TRBV5-1 and TRBJ1-1; D remains unclear. From germline, CDR1 is SGHRS and CDR2 YFSETQ. Trimming left V 1 base short and J 4 bases short, with 8 bases between. The length of the CDR3 is 13 residues. The CDR3 loop is CASSLISSTEAFF. CDR3 nucleotide sequence: TGCGCCAGCAGCTTGATTTCATCCACTGAAGCTTTCTTT.

The chain employs TRBV7-2 and TRBJ2-1; D is undetermined. The CDR3 covers 15 residues. Trimming removed 1 base at V and 6 bases at J, with 13 bases between. Germline V gene sequence: CDR1 SGHTA, CDR2 FQGNSA. As DNA, the CDR3 is TGTGCCAGCAGCTTAGTGCCGTTGGCTGGCAATGAGCAGTTCTTC. This encodes CASSLVPLAGNEQFF.

The rearrangement uses TRBV18 and TRBJ1-1; D is unresolved. The CDR3 has 13 amino acids. V gave up 2 bases and J gave up 10 bases, with 14 bases separating them. Per germline, CDR1 KGHSH and CDR2 LQKENI. The CDR3 region has the DNA TGTGCCAGCTCACCAGACGGAAGGGCGGGAGCTTTCTTT. It is translated as CASSPDGRAGAFF. The whole variable domain, remainder taken from reference TRBV18 and TRBJ1-1, is NAGVMQNPRHLVRRRGQEARLRCSPMKGHSHVYWYRQLPEEGLKFMVYLQKENIIDESGMPKERFSAEFPKEGPSILRIQQVVRGDSAAYFCASSPDGRAGAFFGQGTRLTVV.

The CDR3 coding sequence is TGTGCCAGCGAACCGTTTTCTTGGGGCCGCATTGGTTTCGATGAGCAGTTCTTC. It translates to CASEPFSWGRIGFDEQFF. The genes are TRBV7-6 and TRBJ2-1, with D perhaps matching TRBD1 (5 bases). This CDR3 is built from 18 residues. With 8 bases removed from V and 8 bases from J, the gap between germline ends came to 31 bases. CDR1 and CDR2 from the germline V gene are SGHVS and FNYEAQ.

This clone has just one count. The chain joins TRBV5-6 to TRBJ2-7; D uncertain. V was trimmed by 0 bases and J by 0 bases, leaving 10 bases between them. The CDR3 spans 15 residues. Looked up from germline, CDR1 is SGHDT and CDR2 is YYEEEE. The CDR3 spells CASSLGRISSYEQYV. In DNA form, the CDR3 reads TGTGCCAGCAGCTTGGGACGGATAAGCTCCTACGAGCAGTACGTC.

The rearrangement links TRBV5-1 to TRBJ1-2; TRBD1 matches at 9 bases. Germline CDR1 SGHRS, CDR2 YFSETQ. The CDR3 is 14 amino acids. Unmatched junction bases numbered 5, after V lost 0 bases and J lost 8 bases. CDR3 nucleotides: TGCGCCAGCAGCTTGGGGGACAGGGATTGGGGCTACACCTTC. Its protein is CASSLGDRDWGYTF.

CDR3 sequence (DNA): TGTGCCAGCAGCGGTCGGGGGGGCCAAGAGACCCAGTACTTC. Its protein is CASSGRGGQETQYF. The V call is TRBV9, the J call TRBJ2-5, with 8 bases identical to TRBD2. There are 14 residues in the CDR3. The germline CDR1 and CDR2 sequences are SGDLS and YYNGEE. The trim removed 3 bases at V and 1 base at J, leaving 2 bases unmatched.

The chain employs TRBV5-1 and TRBJ1-1; no reliable D call. This CDR3 is built from 15 residues. Germline V CDR1 and CDR2: SGHRS, YFSETQ. V was clipped by 0 bases and J by 0 bases, with 9 bases between them. CDR3 in DNA: TGCGCCAGCAGCTTGGAGGGCAGATTGAACACTGAAGCTTTCTTT. Protein product: CASSLEGRLNTEAFF.

J is TRBJ1-1 and V is TRBV18; no clear D gene. The CDR3 is 13 amino acids. CDR1 is KGHSH, CDR2 LQKENI, per germline. The germline V and J ends were trimmed by 2 bases and 5 bases, with 9 bases remaining between them. CDR3 region: CASSPGVETEAFF. The CDR3 DNA follows: TGTGCCAGCTCACCAGGGGTGGAAACTGAAGCTTTCTTT. Full variable domain (remainder filled in from reference TRBV18 and TRBJ1-1): NAGVMQNPRHLVRRRGQEARLRCSPMKGHSHVYWYRQLPEEGLKFMVYLQKENIIDESGMPKERFSAEFPKEGPSILRIQQVVRGDSAAYFCASSPGVETEAFFGQGTRLTVV.

The gene calls are TRBV7-9 and TRBJ1-4; D call uncertain. The germline gives CDR1 SEHNR, CDR2 FQNEAQ (reference sequence). Trimming took 5 bases from V and 8 from J, leaving 15 bases between them. This CDR3 contains 14 residues. CDR3 protein: CASSPPGSDEKLFF. In DNA form, the CDR3 reads TGTGCCAGCAGCCCCCCCGGGAGCGACGAAAAACTGTTTTTT.

This chain connects TRBV5-4 to TRBJ1-1; 10 nucleotides line up with TRBD1. The junction had 10 bases not matched to a gene; V was cut back by 4 bases and J by 4 bases. From germline, CDR1 is SGHNT and CDR2 YYREEE (reference sequence). This CDR3 spans 16 amino acids. The CDR3 DNA is TGTGCCAGCAGCCTCGACAGGGGGCAAATTAGCACTGAAGCTTTCTTT. Protein: CASSLDRGQISTEAFF.

J is TRBJ1-4 and V is TRBV9; 8 bases are shared with TRBD1. The V gene's germline CDR1 is SGDLS and CDR2 YYNGEE. This CDR3 has 14 amino acids. J lost 8 bases, V lost 3 bases, and 6 bases had no gene match. The CDR3 nucleotides are TGTGCCAGCAGCGCAGGACAGGGCGGAGAAAAACTGTTTTTT. Its protein product is CASSAGQGGEKLFF.

The V and J genes are TRBV9 and TRBJ1-2, with no clear D. Per germline, CDR1 SGDLS and CDR2 YYNGEE. V lost 4 bases to trimming and J lost 4 bases, with 14 bases between them. The CDR3 sequence is 14 residues long. The CDR3 reads CASSRDVDVYGYTF. The CDR3 region has the DNA TGTGCCAGCAGCCGCGACGTGGACGTCTATGGCTACACCTTC.

Relative to its sample, this clone is medium-sized. The rearrangement uses TRBV18 and TRBJ2-2; D gene unclear. The ends were cut back, 1 base at V and 7 bases at J, with 10 bases in the middle. The CDR3 is 14 residues long. The germline V gene encodes CDR1 KGHSH and CDR2 LQKENI. The CDR3 spells CASSPRTLDGELFF. The CDR3 nucleotides read TGTGCCAGCTCACCACGGACCCTCGACGGGGAGCTGTTTTTT.

This clone was counted between two and nine times. The chain employs TRBV5-6 and TRBJ2-7; 10 bases align to TRBD1. The germline CDR1 and CDR2 sequences are SGHDT and YYEEEE. The CDR3 has 13 residues. V was clipped by 4 bases and J by 11 bases; unmatched bases: 9. The CDR3 DNA reads TGTGCCAGCAGCACCGGACAGGGGGAGGGGGAGTACGTC. It specifies CASSTGQGEGEYV.

The rearrangement joins TRBV25-1 to TRBJ2-2; 8 bases line up with TRBD1. V dropped 1 base and J dropped 6; count of bases not matched to a gene: 10. CDR1 MGHDK and CDR2 SYGVNS come from the germline V gene. The CDR3 covers 17 residues. CDR3 sequence: CASSEFQRTGSSGELFF. CDR3 nucleotides: TGTGCCAGCAGTGAATTTCAAAGGACAGGGAGTTCCGGGGAGCTGTTTTTT.

This rearrangement joins TRBV5-1 to TRBJ2-2; D is perhaps TRBD1 (6 bases). The CDR3 is 17 amino acids. V was clipped by 1 base and J by 4 bases, with 17 bases between them. Germline V gives CDR1 SGHRS, CDR2 YFSETQ. The CDR3 is CASSLITGKVFTGELFF. The CDR3 coding sequence is TGCGCCAGCAGCTTGATTACAGGGAAGGTTTTCACCGGGGAGCTGTTTTTT.

The CDR3 reads CAWSGGIQETQYF. The CDR3 region has the DNA TGTGCCTGGAGTGGGGGGATCCAAGAGACCCAGTACTTC. The rearrangement joins TRBV30 to TRBJ2-5; D possibly uses TRBD1 or TRBD2 (5 bases each). This CDR3 comprises 13 residues. CDR1 and CDR2 (germline): GTSNPN, SVGIG (reference sequence). V was trimmed by 1 base and J by 1 base, leaving 7 bases between them.

V gene TRBV2 combines with J gene TRBJ1-4, with TRBD1 identical over 8 bases. Unmatched junction bases numbered 8, after V lost 6 bases and J lost 5 bases. Germline CDR1 and CDR2: SNHLY and FYNNEI. The CDR3 length is 15 residues. This chain's CDR3 is CASSGLTGGNEKLFF. The CDR3 nucleotides read TGTGCCAGCAGCGGGCTCACAGGGGGGAATGAAAAACTGTTTTTT.

This rearrangement joins TRBV30 to TRBJ2-5; TRBD2 aligns across 9 bases. CDR3 size: 14 residues. V was clipped by 4 bases and J by 5 bases; unmatched bases: 8. In germline, CDR1 is GTSNPN, CDR2 SVGIG (reference sequence). The CDR3 DNA reads as TGTGCCTGGAACCCAGCGGGGGGATTGGAGACCCAGTACTTC. It yields the protein CAWNPAGGLETQYF.

The chain couples TRBV7-2 to TRBJ2-5; TRBD2 agrees at 9 bases. CDR1 SGHTA and CDR2 FQGNSA come from the germline V gene. This CDR3 has 14 amino acids. V lost 2 bases, J lost 5 bases, and 3 bases stayed unmatched. CDR3 residues: CASSLLAGRETQYF. The CDR3 bases are TGTGCCAGCAGCTTACTAGCGGGGAGGGAGACCCAGTACTTC.

In DNA form, the CDR3 reads TGTGCCAGCAGTCGACCTATCGGAGGGCGAATCTACGAGCAGTACGTC. This translates into CASSRPIGGRIYEQYV. V is TRBV6-2 or TRBV6-3 and J is TRBJ2-7, with D possibly matching TRBD2 (6 bases). The CDR3 consists of 16 residues. Germline loops: CDR1 MNHEY, CDR2 SVGEGT. V was shortened by 5 bases and J by 3 bases, with 20 bases between the two germline ends.

The V gene is TRBV2, the J gene TRBJ1-2; no definite D call. The length of the CDR3 is 12 residues. V was trimmed by 2 bases and J by 3 bases, leaving 4 bases between them. In germline, CDR1 is SNHLY, CDR2 FYNNEI. The CDR3 spells CASSEFDYGYTF. DNA for the CDR3: TGTGCCAGCAGTGAATTCGACTATGGCTACACCTTC.

This clone has a handful of counts. This chain uses TRBV7-3 with TRBJ1-5; D uncertain. The CDR3 covers 12 residues. The germline V gene encodes CDR1 SGHTA and CDR2 FQGTGA. Between the trimmed V and J ends, which lost 5 bases and 4 bases, there was a span of 6 bases. The CDR3 DNA sequence: TGTGCCAGCAGCCTCAAGAATCAGCCCCAGCATTTT. Encoded protein: CASSLKNQPQHF.

The V gene is TRBV6-2 or TRBV6-3, the J gene TRBJ1-2; D unresolved. The germline gives CDR1 MNHEY, CDR2 SVGEGT. Trimming removed 2 bases from V and 2 bases from J, with 6 bases in between. The CDR3 is 13 residues long. The CDR3 region is CASSYVGNYGYTF. In nucleotides, the CDR3 is TGTGCCAGCAGTTACGTGGGGAACTATGGCTACACCTTC.

J is TRBJ1-4 and V is TRBV7-2, with D maybe TRBD1 (5 bases). Between the trimmed V and J ends, which lost 5 bases and 1 base, there was a span of 8 bases. CDR3 length: 14 residues. Germline values: CDR1 SGHTA, CDR2 FQGNSA. The CDR3 loop is CASSVDRTNEKLFF. The CDR3 nucleotides are TGTGCCAGCAGCGTCGACAGAACTAATGAAAAACTGTTTTTT.

The chain uses TRBV5-1 and TRBJ1-4; D is uncertain. CDR3 size: 14 residues. Trimming removed 2 bases from V and 1 base from J, with 6 bases in between. CDR1 is SGHRS, CDR2 YFSETQ, per germline. The CDR3 sequence: CASSFRGTNEKLFF. The DNA of the CDR3 is TGCGCCAGCAGCTTCCGGGGAACTAATGAAAAACTGTTTTTT.

The gene calls are TRBV9 and TRBJ2-2; D is perhaps TRBD2 (6 bases). Trimming removed 2 bases from V and 1 base from J, with 9 bases in between. This CDR3 has 15 amino acids. Germline CDR1 and CDR2: SGDLS and YYNGEE. In DNA, the CDR3 is TGTGCCAGCAGCGTGGGACTGTTGAACACCGGGGAGCTGTTTTTT. Translation: CASSVGLLNTGELFF.

The chain joins TRBV5-6 to TRBJ2-3; 8 bases match TRBD1. CDR3 length equals 15 residues. The J segment lost 2 bases and the V segment lost 2 bases, leaving 4 bases of the junction unmatched. CDR1 is SGHDT, CDR2 YYEEEE, per germline. CDR3 sequence (DNA): TGTGCCAGCAGCTTCGGACAGGGAATCACAGATACGCAGTATTTT. This translates into CASSFGQGITDTQYF. Supplemented by reference TRBV5-6 and TRBJ2-3, the full variable domain reads DAGVTQSPTHLIKTRGQQVTLRCSPKSGHDTVSWYQQALGQGPQFIFQYYEEEERQRGNFPDRFSGHQFPNYSSELNVNALLLGDSALYLCASSFGQGITDTQYFGPGTRLTVL.

The chain carries TRBV18 and TRBJ2-7; TRBD1 matches at 10 bases. V was pared by 6 bases and J by 7 bases, with 15 bases of the junction left unmatched. The germline CDR1 and CDR2 sequences are KGHSH and LQKENI. This CDR3 is 16 amino acids long. CDR3 nucleotide sequence: TGTGCCAGCTCGCAAACCGGGACAGGGGCGCTTTGGGAGCAGTACGTC. Its protein is CASSQTGTGALWEQYV.